This T cell receptor beta chain derives from a study of beta chain features in type 1 diabetes. Whole-study results and caveats: For type 1 diabetes patients, VDJ junctions showed fewer insertions and more deletions. Shorter TCRB CDR3s, moderately but significantly so, were found in Type 1 diabetes patients in all four CD4+ subsets.

With regard to this clone: What it binds is not known.

Germline V gene data show CDR1 as MNHNY and CDR2 as SVGAGI (reference sequence). V gave up 2 bases and J gave up 10 bases; unmatched junction bases: 7. This CDR3 has 15 amino acids. The entirety of the isolated RNA underwent reverse transcription, so expressed TCRB transcripts were sequenced. Profiling relied on immunoSEQ multiplex PCR, and the TCRdb table lists in-frame clones only, not all of them. The sample carries 450,000 to 600,000 clones, roughly 30% recorded once. Staining for CD45RO/CCR7/CD25/CD127/CD95/CD27 allowed sorting of CD4+ naive, central memory, regulatory and stem cell-like memory cells. Sort purity for all populations was recorded as exceeding 98%.

The gene calls are TRBV6-6 and TRBJ2-1, with 11 bases fitting TRBD1. This clonotype was obtained from a man aged 18 to 30 in good health. The sample was naive CD4+ T cells from blood. The chain's CDR3 is CASSYPGQGAGEQFF. CDR3 DNA: TGTGCCAGCAGTTACCCCGGACAGGGGGCTGGAGAGCAGTTCTTC.